This is a list of T cell receptor beta chains from one sample in a study of blood T cell repertoires in COVID-19. Sequencing was performed with immunoSEQ multiplex PCR; in TCRdb, only in-frame clones are kept and a portion is missing. The profile shows about 91,000 clones, about four fifths of them singletons. Sequencing used peripheral blood. These receptors originate from a man between 65 and 85 years old with acute or convalescent COVID-19. Each CDR3 is given with its conserved first and last residue. Fields, in order: V gene, D gene, J gene, clone size, CDR3 protein, CDR3 DNA. The D gene is left open where the match is weak. Rows give clone size only sometimes, using once, few, many, or a class for an expanded clone.

V gene: TRBV7-2; D gene: -; J gene: TRBJ1-4; clone size: -; CDR3 protein: CASSLTGREKLFF; CDR3 DNA: TGTGCCAGCAGTCTCACGGGAAGGGAAAAACTGTTTTTT
V gene: TRBV7-2; D gene: TRBD1; J gene: TRBJ1-3; clone size: once; CDR3 protein: CASSLVTDRASGNTIYF; CDR3 DNA: TGTGCCAGCAGCTTAGTGACGGACAGGGCATCTGGAAACACCATATATTTT
V gene: TRBV9; D gene: -; J gene: TRBJ1-4; clone size: -; CDR3 protein: CASSVATGYNEKLFF; CDR3 DNA: TGTGCCAGCAGCGTAGCGACAGGCTACAATGAAAAACTGTTTTTT
V gene: TRBV3-1/TRBV3-2; D gene: -; J gene: TRBJ2-2; clone size: -; CDR3 protein: CASSLLQDRWTGELFF; CDR3 DNA: TGTGCCAGCAGCCTCCTACAGGATAGGTGGACCGGGGAGCTGTTTTTT
V gene: TRBV5-4; D gene: TRBD2; J gene: TRBJ2-1; clone size: once; CDR3 protein: CASSLAGGMNEQFF; CDR3 DNA: TGTGCCAGCAGCTTAGCGGGGGGGATGAATGAGCAGTTCTTC
V gene: TRBV15; D gene: TRBD1; J gene: TRBJ1-2; clone size: -; CDR3 protein: CATSREWQGDYTF; CDR3 DNA: TGTGCCACCAGCAGAGAGTGGCAGGGGGACTACACCTTC
V gene: TRBV28; D gene: -; J gene: TRBJ2-1; clone size: -; CDR3 protein: CASRTSFYNEQFF; CDR3 DNA: TGTGCCAGCAGGACTAGTTTCTACAATGAGCAGTTCTTC
V gene: TRBV29-1; D gene: -; J gene: TRBJ2-6; clone size: -; CDR3 protein: CSVAGTGANVLTF; CDR3 DNA: TGCAGCGTTGCAGGGACTGGGGCCAACGTCCTGACTTTC
V gene: TRBV12-5; D gene: -; J gene: TRBJ2-1; clone size: -; CDR3 protein: CARGVAYNEQFF; CDR3 DNA: TGTGCTAGGGGTGTCGCCTACAATGAGCAGTTCTTC
V gene: TRBV14; D gene: -; J gene: TRBJ2-5; clone size: -; CDR3 protein: CASSQDLGPGETQYF; CDR3 DNA: TGTGCCAGCAGCCAAGATCTTGGGCCGGGGGAGACCCAGTACTTC
V gene: TRBV9; D gene: TRBD2; J gene: TRBJ2-3; clone size: -; CDR3 protein: CASSVVAGGPASTDTQYF; CDR3 DNA: TGTGCCAGCAGCGTAGTAGCGGGAGGGCCGGCGAGCACAGATACGCAGTATTTT
V gene: TRBV11-1; D gene: TRBD2; J gene: TRBJ2-7; clone size: -; CDR3 protein: CASSTGLAGFPHQYF; CDR3 DNA: TGTGCCAGCAGCACCGGACTAGCGGGATTTCCTCACCAGTACTTC
V gene: TRBV20-1; D gene: TRBD2; J gene: TRBJ2-5; clone size: -; CDR3 protein: CSERGQETQYF; CDR3 DNA: TGCAGTGAGCGGGGCCAGGAGACCCAGTACTTC
V gene: TRBV2; D gene: TRBD1; J gene: TRBJ1-6; clone size: -; CDR3 protein: CASSALDREESLHF; CDR3 DNA: TGTGCCAGCAGCGCTCTGGACAGGGAGGAGTCCCTCCACTTT
V gene: TRBV12-2; D gene: -; J gene: TRBJ2-7; clone size: -; CDR3 protein: CASRLDYYEQYF; CDR3 DNA: TGTGCAAGTCGCTTAGATTATTACGAGCAGTACTTC
V gene: TRBV4-1; D gene: TRBD1; J gene: TRBJ2-7; clone size: -; CDR3 protein: CASSQGRTGRYEQYF; CDR3 DNA: TGCGCCAGCAGCCAAGGAAGGACAGGGCGCTACGAGCAGTACTTC
V gene: TRBV6-5; D gene: -; J gene: TRBJ1-2; clone size: -; CDR3 protein: CASSYSGVGYGYTF; CDR3 DNA: TGTGCCAGCAGTTACTCGGGCGTGGGCTATGGCTACACCTTC
V gene: TRBV9; D gene: TRBD2; J gene: TRBJ2-3; clone size: -; CDR3 protein: CASSVVSGRSGSSTDTQYF; CDR3 DNA: TGTGCCAGCAGCGTAGTGAGCGGGAGGTCCGGTTCTAGCACAGATACGCAGTATTTT
V gene: TRBV5-1; D gene: TRBD1; J gene: TRBJ2-7; clone size: -; CDR3 protein: CASSLAGTGTYEQYF; CDR3 DNA: TGCGCCAGCAGCTTGGCCGGGACAGGGACTTACGAGCAGTACTTC
V gene: TRBV5-6; D gene: -; J gene: TRBJ1-1; clone size: -; CDR3 protein: CASSLTGKTEAFF; CDR3 DNA: TGTGCCAGCAGCTTGACGGGAAAAACTGAAGCTTTCTTT
V gene: TRBV19; D gene: -; J gene: TRBJ1-1; clone size: -; CDR3 protein: CASSIYGGYSVNTEAFF; CDR3 DNA: TGTGCCAGTAGTATATACGGGGGGTACTCGGTAAACACTGAAGCTTTCTTT
V gene: TRBV6-2/TRBV6-3; D gene: -; J gene: TRBJ1-2; clone size: few; CDR3 protein: CASSLDSNYGYTF; CDR3 DNA: TGTGCCAGCAGCCTGGACAGTAACTATGGCTACACCTTC
V gene: TRBV9; D gene: TRBD1; J gene: TRBJ1-4; clone size: -; CDR3 protein: CASSVGQGAEKLFF; CDR3 DNA: TGTGCCAGCAGCGTAGGTCAGGGGGCCGAAAAACTGTTTTTT
V gene: TRBV28; D gene: -; J gene: TRBJ2-3; clone size: -; CDR3 protein: CASNSPYGGDTQYF; CDR3 DNA: TGTGCCAGCAATTCTCCTTACGGAGGAGATACGCAGTATTTT
V gene: TRBV4-2; D gene: -; J gene: TRBJ2-1; clone size: -; CDR3 protein: CASSQDTFSYNEQFF; CDR3 DNA: TGTGCCAGCAGCCAAGACACATTTTCCTACAATGAGCAGTTCTTC
V gene: TRBV28; D gene: -; J gene: TRBJ2-3; clone size: -; CDR3 protein: CASSLEGSTDTQYF; CDR3 DNA: TGTGCCAGCAGTTTAGAGGGTAGCACAGATACGCAGTATTTT
V gene: TRBV4-1; D gene: TRBD2; J gene: TRBJ2-1; clone size: -; CDR3 protein: CASSQKPLASGRDYNEQFF; CDR3 DNA: TGCGCCAGCAGCCAAAAACCCTTGGCTAGCGGGAGGGATTACAATGAGCAGTTCTTC
V gene: TRBV11-2; D gene: TRBD1; J gene: TRBJ1-2; clone size: -; CDR3 protein: CASSFQGAYGYTF; CDR3 DNA: TGTGCCAGCAGCTTTCAGGGGGCCTATGGCTACACCTTC
V gene: TRBV7-2; D gene: -; J gene: TRBJ1-5; clone size: -; CDR3 protein: CASSLLGSGNQPQHF; CDR3 DNA: TGTGCCAGCAGCCTCCTAGGCTCTGGCAATCAGCCCCAGCATTTT
V gene: TRBV4-1; D gene: -; J gene: TRBJ1-2; clone size: few; CDR3 protein: CASSHPDGFYTF; CDR3 DNA: TGCGCCAGCAGCCATCCAGACGGGTTCTACACCTTC
V gene: TRBV5-1; D gene: TRBD1; J gene: TRBJ1-5; clone size: -; CDR3 protein: CASSITGGRNQPQHF; CDR3 DNA: TGCGCCAGCAGCATCACAGGGGGCAGAAATCAGCCCCAGCATTTT
V gene: TRBV3-1/TRBV3-2; D gene: -; J gene: TRBJ1-3; clone size: once; CDR3 protein: CASSQSSGNTIYF; CDR3 DNA: TGTGCCAGCAGCCAGAGTTCTGGAAACACCATATATTTT
V gene: TRBV10-3; D gene: TRBD1; J gene: TRBJ2-7; clone size: few; CDR3 protein: CAISGQGPSYEQYF; CDR3 DNA: TGTGCCATCAGTGGACAGGGGCCCTCCTACGAGCAGTACTTC
V gene: TRBV27; D gene: TRBD2; J gene: TRBJ2-2; clone size: few; CDR3 protein: CASSLQEPLAGGPVGELFF; CDR3 DNA: TGTGCCAGCAGTTTGCAGGAGCCACTAGCGGGAGGGCCGGTCGGGGAGCTGTTTTTT
V gene: TRBV25-1; D gene: -; J gene: TRBJ1-2; clone size: -; CDR3 protein: CASGTFDSQGGYTF; CDR3 DNA: TGTGCCAGCGGAACATTCGACAGCCAGGGAGGCTACACCTTC
V gene: TRBV19; D gene: -; J gene: TRBJ2-1; clone size: few; CDR3 protein: CASTPKRRGNEQFF; CDR3 DNA: TGTGCCAGTACCCCCAAGAGGCGAGGCAATGAGCAGTTCTTC
V gene: TRBV6-5; D gene: TRBD1; J gene: TRBJ1-5; clone size: -; CDR3 protein: CASSYSRTGYQPQHF; CDR3 DNA: TGTGCCAGCAGTTACTCCAGGACAGGGTATCAGCCCCAGCATTTT
V gene: TRBV3-1/TRBV3-2; D gene: TRBD1; J gene: TRBJ1-2; clone size: few; CDR3 protein: CASSQELQGGGYTF; CDR3 DNA: TGTGCCAGCAGCCAGGAATTACAGGGGGGCGGCTACACCTTC
V gene: TRBV19; D gene: -; J gene: TRBJ2-2; clone size: -; CDR3 protein: CASTQPGRGDTGELFF; CDR3 DNA: TGTGCCAGTACCCAACCGGGCAGGGGAGACACCGGGGAGCTGTTTTTT
V gene: TRBV7-3; D gene: -; J gene: TRBJ2-7; clone size: -; CDR3 protein: CASSSQGGAGYEQYF; CDR3 DNA: TGTGCCAGCAGCTCCCAAGGGGGCGCGGGATACGAGCAGTACTTC
V gene: TRBV6-5; D gene: TRBD1; J gene: TRBJ2-5; clone size: -; CDR3 protein: CASSRQGRETQYF; CDR3 DNA: TGTGCCAGCAGCAGACAGGGGAGAGAGACCCAGTACTTC
V gene: TRBV11-2; D gene: TRBD2; J gene: TRBJ2-1; clone size: few; CDR3 protein: CASSLTSGTGNEQFF; CDR3 DNA: TGTGCCAGCAGCTTAACTAGCGGGACGGGCAATGAGCAGTTCTTC
V gene: TRBV29-1; D gene: -; J gene: TRBJ2-5; clone size: once; CDR3 protein: CSERLQAQGRETQYF; CDR3 DNA: TGCAGCGAACGGCTACAGGCGCAGGGGAGAGAGACCCAGTACTTC
V gene: TRBV2; D gene: -; J gene: TRBJ2-5; clone size: once; CDR3 protein: CASSVFNQETQYF; CDR3 DNA: TGTGCCAGCAGTGTATTTAACCAAGAGACCCAGTACTTC
V gene: TRBV7-2; D gene: -; J gene: TRBJ1-6; clone size: -; CDR3 protein: CASSLAPGENSPLHF; CDR3 DNA: TGTGCCAGCAGCTTAGCTCCAGGGGAAAATTCACCCCTCCACTTT
V gene: TRBV6-2/TRBV6-3; D gene: TRBD2; J gene: TRBJ2-5; clone size: -; CDR3 protein: CASSSTSGRHF; CDR3 DNA: TGTGCCAGCAGTTCGACTAGCGGGAGACACTTC
V gene: TRBV20-1; D gene: TRBD2; J gene: TRBJ2-3; clone size: -; CDR3 protein: CSASNEEGTSGILDTQYF; CDR3 DNA: TGCAGTGCTAGTAATGAGGAAGGGACTAGCGGGATTTTAGATACGCAGTATTTT
V gene: TRBV3-1/TRBV3-2; D gene: TRBD2; J gene: TRBJ2-3; clone size: -; CDR3 protein: CASSQDTVLAGGPSNQYF; CDR3 DNA: TGTGCCAGCAGCCAAGATACGGTACTAGCGGGAGGGCCGAGTAATCAGTATTTT
V gene: TRBV19; D gene: TRBD1; J gene: TRBJ1-5; clone size: -; CDR3 protein: CASTPSPGTGYPQPQHF; CDR3 DNA: TGTGCCAGTACCCCTTCACCCGGGACAGGGTACCCTCAGCCCCAGCATTTT
V gene: TRBV7-2; D gene: -; J gene: TRBJ2-3; clone size: -; CDR3 protein: CASSSRQNPYF; CDR3 DNA: TGTGCCAGCAGCTCCAGACAGAACCCGTATTTT
V gene: TRBV28; D gene: -; J gene: TRBJ2-7; clone size: -; CDR3 protein: CASSPTALSSEQYF; CDR3 DNA: TGTGCCAGCAGCCCTACCGCTTTGAGTAGCGAGCAGTACTTC
V gene: TRBV27; D gene: -; J gene: TRBJ2-7; clone size: -; CDR3 protein: CASSYTGPAYEQYF; CDR3 DNA: TGTGCCAGCAGTTATACAGGGCCGGCCTACGAGCAGTACTTC
V gene: TRBV15; D gene: -; J gene: TRBJ2-3; clone size: -; CDR3 protein: CATSRDPNTDTQYF; CDR3 DNA: TGTGCCACCAGCAGAGACCCTAACACAGATACGCAGTATTTT
V gene: TRBV6-5; D gene: -; J gene: TRBJ2-1; clone size: -; CDR3 protein: CASKGPSSYNEQFF; CDR3 DNA: TGTGCCAGCAAGGGGCCGAGCTCCTACAATGAGCAGTTCTTC
V gene: TRBV27; D gene: TRBD1; J gene: TRBJ1-1; clone size: -; CDR3 protein: CASSWGTGAEAFF; CDR3 DNA: TGTGCCAGCAGTTGGGGGACAGGGGCTGAAGCTTTCTTT
V gene: TRBV5-4; D gene: TRBD2; J gene: TRBJ2-3; clone size: -; CDR3 protein: CANVVGSGRARDTQYF; CDR3 DNA: TGTGCCAACGTGGTGGGTAGCGGGAGGGCCAGGGATACGCAGTATTTT
V gene: TRBV10-1; D gene: -; J gene: TRBJ1-5; clone size: -; CDR3 protein: CASLEFPQPGNQPQHF; CDR3 DNA: TGCGCCAGCCTCGAATTCCCACAACCGGGGAATCAGCCCCAGCATTTT